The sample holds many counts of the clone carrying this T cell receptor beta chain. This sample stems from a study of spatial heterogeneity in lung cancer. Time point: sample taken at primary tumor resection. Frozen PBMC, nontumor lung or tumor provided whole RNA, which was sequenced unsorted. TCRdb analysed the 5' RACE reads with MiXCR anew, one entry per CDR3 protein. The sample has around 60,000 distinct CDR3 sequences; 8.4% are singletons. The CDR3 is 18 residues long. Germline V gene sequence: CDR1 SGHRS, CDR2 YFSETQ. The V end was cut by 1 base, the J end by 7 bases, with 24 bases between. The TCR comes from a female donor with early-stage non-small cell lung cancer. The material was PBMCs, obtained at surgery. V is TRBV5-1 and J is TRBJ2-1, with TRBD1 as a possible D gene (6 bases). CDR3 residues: CASSLWGRLAERGNEQFF. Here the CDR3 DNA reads TGCGCCAGCAGCTTGTGGGGTCGGCTAGCTGAGAGGGGGAATGAGCAGTTCTTC.